A selection of T cell receptor beta chains follows, all from one sample in a study of blood T cells in healthy people across ages. TCRdb passed the 5' RACE reads through MiXCR, listing each CDR3 protein once. The sample lists hundreds of thousands of distinct CDR3 sequences, more than 25% occurring once. The sample was blood. The receptors originated from a woman aged 80 or older in good health. CDR3s include the opening cysteine and the closing phenylalanine or tryptophan. A D gene is named only where the DNA matches it firmly. Size values are once, few and many counts, or a class for expanded clones, and some rows have none.

v_gene	abundance	d_gene	j_gene	CDR3aa	CDR3nt
TRBV20-1	many	TRBD1	TRBJ1-1	CSALNRDRGRTEAFF	TGCAGTGCCCTTAACCGGGACAGGGGGCGGACTGAAGCTTTCTTT
TRBV5-6	.	.	TRBJ2-3	CASSFGSRLAPDTQYF	TGTGCCAGCAGCTTCGGGTCTAGGCTAGCTCCAGATACGCAGTATTTT
TRBV5-5	.	.	TRBJ2-7	CASSLLTAASYEQYF	TGTGCCAGCAGCTTGCTGACAGCGGCCTCCTACGAGCAGTACTTC
TRBV5-6	many	.	TRBJ2-5	CASSFKAGGVKETQYF	TGTGCCAGCAGCTTTAAGGCAGGGGGGGTAAAAGAGACCCAGTACTTC
TRBV7-8	few	.	TRBJ1-5	CASSQVGGSSHQPQHF	TGTGCCAGCAGCCAAGTTGGGGGGTCAAGCCATCAGCCCCAGCATTTT
TRBV20-1	.	.	TRBJ2-5	CSARDWAPYTQETQYF	TGCAGTGCTAGAGATTGGGCACCCTACACCCAAGAGACCCAGTACTTC
TRBV12-3/TRBV12-4	.	.	TRBJ2-3	CASSRGGGSTDAQYF	TGTGCCAGCAGTCGGGGCGGCGGCAGCACAGATGCGCAGTATTTT
TRBV7-2	many	.	TRBJ2-1	CASSLSLPNEQFF	TGTGCCAGCAGCTTAAGTCTCCCCAATGAGCAGTTCTTC
TRBV5-1	many	.	TRBJ2-3	CASSTFRTDTQYF	TGCGCCAGCAGTACCTTTCGCACAGATACGCAGTATTTT
TRBV12-3/TRBV12-4	many	TRBD2	TRBJ2-3	CASSVWGGPLTDTQYF	TGTGCCAGCAGCGTCTGGGGGGGTCCTCTCACAGATACGCAGTATTTT
TRBV28	few	TRBD1	TRBJ2-2	CASSLLSATGAIGGELFF	TGTGCCAGCAGCCTTCTCTCTGCGACAGGGGCCATCGGTGGGGAGCTGTTTTTT
TRBV20-1	many	TRBD2	TRBJ2-1	CSASALAGGQFF	TGCAGTGCTAGCGCACTAGCGGGGGGGCAGTTCTTC
TRBV6-2/TRBV6-3	many	.	TRBJ1-2	CASSYGYGYTF	TGTGCCAGCAGTTACGGCTATGGCTACACCTTC
TRBV10-3	many	.	TRBJ1-1	CAISESWTAFF	TGTGCCATCAGTGAGTCCTGGACAGCTTTCTTT
TRBV9	many	TRBD1	TRBJ2-5	CASSGGQGAGETQYF	TGTGCCAGCAGCGGCGGACAGGGTGCTGGAGAGACCCAGTACTTC
TRBV5-5	.	.	TRBJ2-3	CTSSWRWAPDTQYF	TGTACCAGCAGCTGGAGGTGGGCCCCAGATACGCAGTATTTT
TRBV29-1	many	.	TRBJ1-1	CSVDRVNTEAFF	TGCAGCGTTGACAGGGTGAACACTGAAGCTTTCTTT
TRBV12-3/TRBV12-4	many	.	TRBJ1-5	CASTAGNQPQHF	TGTGCCAGCACCGCCGGCAATCAGCCCCAGCATTTT
TRBV29-1	once	TRBD2	TRBJ2-5	CSVGASAGGQETQYF	TGCAGCGTTGGGGCTAGCGCGGGGGGGCAAGAGACCCAGTACTTC
TRBV10-3	many	.	TRBJ2-7	CAISVGQSYEQYF	TGTGCCATCAGTGTCGGACAGAGCTACGAGCAGTACTTC
TRBV20-1	many	TRBD2	TRBJ2-7	CSARPGTRTYEQYF	TGCAGTGCTAGACCCGGGACTAGGACCTACGAGCAGTACTTC
TRBV9	once	.	TRBJ1-1	CASSPKLDTEAFF	TGTGCCAGCAGCCCAAAGTTGGACACTGAAGCTTTCTTT
TRBV5-1	.	TRBD1	TRBJ1-4	CASNSGQANEKLFF	TGCGCCAGCAACTCGGGACAGGCTAATGAAAAACTGTTTTTT
TRBV10-3	many	TRBD1	TRBJ2-3	CAITTQGASTDTQYF	TGTGCCATCACCACCCAGGGGGCTTCCACAGATACGCAGTATTTT
TRBV7-8	.	.	TRBJ2-5	CASSFPIFGETQYF	TGTGCCAGCAGCTTTCCCATCTTTGGAGAGACCCAGTACTTC
TRBV7-8	few	.	TRBJ1-2	CASSGERYGYTF	TGTGCCAGCAGCGGAGAGCGCTATGGCTACACCTTC
TRBV10-3	many	TRBD2	TRBJ2-7	CAIRKAGGDYYEQYF	TGTGCCATCAGAAAAGCTGGGGGGGACTACTACGAGCAGTACTTC
TRBV6-6	few	.	TRBJ2-2	CASYGTGELFF	TGTGCCAGCTATGGCACCGGGGAGCTGTTTTTT
TRBV12-3/TRBV12-4	many	TRBD1	TRBJ1-2	CASSRGTGGTYGYTF	TGTGCCAGCAGTAGAGGGACAGGGGGGACCTATGGCTACACCTTC
TRBV10-3	.	TRBD1	TRBJ2-1	CAISPQKLAGTGVYNEQFF	TGTGCCATCAGCCCCCAAAAATTAGCCGGGACAGGGGTGTACAATGAGCAGTTCTTC
TRBV7-2	few	TRBD1	TRBJ1-4	CASSLAGQGSEKLFF	TGTGCCAGCAGCTTAGCGGGACAGGGAAGCGAAAAACTGTTTTTT
TRBV20-1	many	.	TRBJ2-7	CSARDRRGRTYEQYF	TGCAGTGCTAGAGATCGGCGGGGGCGCACCTACGAGCAGTACTTC
TRBV3-1	many	.	TRBJ2-5	CASSERRETQYF	TGTGCCAGCAGCGAAAGACGCGAGACCCAGTACTTC
TRBV5-1	.	TRBD1	TRBJ1-2	CASRLEGAGGYGYTF	TGCGCCAGCAGATTGGAGGGGGCGGGTGGCTATGGCTACACCTTC
TRBV6-5	.	.	TRBJ2-2	CASSYSSLNTGELFF	TGTGCCAGCAGTTACTCGAGTCTGAACACCGGGGAGCTGTTTTTT
TRBV7-2	.	.	TRBJ2-3	CASRPWGGTDTQYF	TGTGCCAGCAGACCCTGGGGGGGCACAGATACGCAGTATTTT
TRBV4-3	many	.	TRBJ2-3	CASSQDWGRTDTQYF	TGCGCCAGCAGCCAAGATTGGGGGCGCACAGATACGCAGTATTTT
TRBV14	.	.	TRBJ1-2	CASSQQGWGYTF	TGTGCCAGCAGCCAACAGGGGTGGGGCTACACCTTC
TRBV5-1	many	.	TRBJ2-7	CASSLGLESSYEQYF	TGCGCCAGCAGCTTGGGGTTAGAGAGCTCCTACGAGCAGTACTTC
TRBV11-2	.	.	TRBJ2-1	CASSLRPNDEQFF	TGTGCCAGCAGCTTAAGACCTAATGATGAGCAGTTCTTC